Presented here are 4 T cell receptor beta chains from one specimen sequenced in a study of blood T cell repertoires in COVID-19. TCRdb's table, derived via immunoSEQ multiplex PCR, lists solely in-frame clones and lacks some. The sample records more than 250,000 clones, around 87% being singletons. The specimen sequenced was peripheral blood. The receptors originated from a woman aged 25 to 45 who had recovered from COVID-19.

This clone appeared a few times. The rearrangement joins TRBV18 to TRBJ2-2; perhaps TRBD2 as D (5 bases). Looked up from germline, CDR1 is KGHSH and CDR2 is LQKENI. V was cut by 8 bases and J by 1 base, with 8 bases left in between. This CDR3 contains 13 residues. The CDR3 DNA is TGTGCCAGCGGGGAGCAGAACACCGGGGAGCTGTTTTTT. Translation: CASGEQNTGELFF.

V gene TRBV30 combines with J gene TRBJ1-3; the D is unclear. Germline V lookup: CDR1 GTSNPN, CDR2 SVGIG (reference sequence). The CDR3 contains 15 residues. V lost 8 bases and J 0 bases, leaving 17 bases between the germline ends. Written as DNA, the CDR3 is TGTGCCGTCACTCTAGATCCCTTCTCTGGAAACACCATATATTTT. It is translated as CAVTLDPFSGNTIYF.

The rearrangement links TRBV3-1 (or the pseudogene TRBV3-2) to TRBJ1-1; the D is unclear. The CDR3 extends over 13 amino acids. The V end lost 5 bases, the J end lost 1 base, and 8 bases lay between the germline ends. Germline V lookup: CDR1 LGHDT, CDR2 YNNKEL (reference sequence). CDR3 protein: CASSARGNTEAFF. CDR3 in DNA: TGTGCCAGCAGCGCCAGAGGGAACACTGAAGCTTTCTTT.

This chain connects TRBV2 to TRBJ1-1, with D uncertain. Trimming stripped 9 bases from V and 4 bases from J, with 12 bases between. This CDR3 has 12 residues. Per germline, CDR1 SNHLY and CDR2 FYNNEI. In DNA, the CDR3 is TGTGCCAGTAACCGTCAGGTCACTGAAGCTTTCTTT. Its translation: CASNRQVTEAFF. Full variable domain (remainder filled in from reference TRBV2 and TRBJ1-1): EPEVTQTPSHQVTQMGQEVILRCVPISNHLYFYWYRQILGQKVEFLVSFYNNEISEKSEIFDDQFSVERPDGSNFTLKIRSTKLEDSAMYFCASNRQVTEAFFGQGTRLTVV.